This T cell receptor (beta chain) was sequenced during a study of blood T cells in healthy people across ages. Sample-barcoded 5' priming and a J-beta primer mix drove a second PCR of about 6 to 11 cycles. TCRdb reprocessed the 5' RACE reads with MiXCR, giving one entry per CDR3 protein. Altogether roughly 800,000 distinct CDR3 sequences are present, 58% being singletons, with the ten largest covering around 22%. CDR3 length equals 15 residues. Germline V CDR1 and CDR2: GTSNPN, SVGIG (reference sequence). The sample consisted of blood. The rearrangement uses TRBV30 and TRBJ2-5; D is perhaps TRBD2 (5 bases). The end of the DNA is better explained by TRBJ2-7, so the J call may be wrong. The TCR sequence derives from a man under 40 in good health. CDR3 amino acids: CAWSRGGGSAYEQYF. CDR3 nucleotides: TGTGCCTGGAGCCGAGGAGGCGGAAGTGCCTACGAGCAGTACTTC.